The 28 T cell receptor beta chains reported below all come from one sample, sequenced in a study of CD4 T cells in relation to SARS-CoV-2 and coronaviruses. Here immunoSEQ multiplex PCR was the method, and the copy in TCRdb shows in-frame clones only, minus some. The data show 60,000 to 75,000 clones, approximately 93% seen once. Unexposed donor CD4+ T cells date from about 2011-2018, before the COVID-19 pandemic. Source material: naive CD4+ T cells from PBMCs. Subset specified: naive CD4+ T cells isolated by negative enrichment. These receptors originate from a human donor in good health.

The genes are TRBV2 and TRBJ2-1, with 9 bases lining up with TRBD2. Germline trimming cut 6 bases from V and 4 bases from J; bases unmatched to any gene: 10. CDR1 and CDR2 from the germline V gene are SNHLY and FYNNEI. The CDR3 runs to 16 residues. CDR3 bases: TGTGCCAGCAGCCCACGGAGCGGGAGGAGTTACAATGAGCAGTTCTTC. Translation: CASSPRSGRSYNEQFF.

This chain links TRBV6-5 with TRBJ2-7, with TRBD2 identical over 12 bases. This CDR3 has 16 residues. V lost 4 bases to trimming and J lost 7 bases; unmatched junction nucleotides: 11. Germline CDR1 MNHEY, CDR2 SVGAGI. Written as DNA, the CDR3 is TGTGCCAGCAGTTCCCCCGGACTAGCGGGGAAGGATGAGCAGTACTTC. Protein: CASSSPGLAGKDEQYF.

This clone has a single count. The chain uses TRBV29-1 and TRBJ1-2; D is possibly TRBD1 (5 bases). The CDR3 runs to 15 residues. Trimming left V 3 bases short and J 8 bases short, with 22 bases between. Germline V gives CDR1 SQVTM, CDR2 ANQGSEA. CDR3 sequence: CSVDKDSGLLQGYTF. The CDR3 region has the DNA TGCAGCGTTGACAAAGACTCGGGGCTTCTACAAGGCTACACCTTC.

The chain has TRBV7-2 and TRBJ1-5; TRBD1 might be the D (6 bases). The germline gives CDR1 SGHTA, CDR2 FQGNSA. V was pared by 1 base and J by 6 bases, with 16 bases between. This CDR3 is 16 amino acids long. The CDR3 is CASSLGSGEGLQPQHF. CDR3 bases: TGTGCCAGCAGCTTAGGTTCAGGGGAAGGTCTTCAGCCCCAGCATTTT.

The chain is built from TRBV27 and TRBJ2-1, with TRBD2 matching 12 bases. The CDR3 has 22 amino acids. Germline values: CDR1 MNHEY, CDR2 SMNVEV (reference sequence). Trimming cost V 4 bases and J 0 bases; bases outside gene matches: 19. The CDR3 spells CASSSDRGPGTSGLSSYNEQFF. The CDR3 DNA is TGTGCCAGCAGTTCAGACAGGGGGCCGGGGACTAGCGGGCTAAGCTCCTACAATGAGCAGTTCTTC.

The chain combines TRBV10-3 with TRBJ2-5; 8 positions match TRBD2. CDR1 is ENHRY, CDR2 SYGVKD, per germline. After removal of 4 bases from V and 3 bases from J, the junction contained 4 bases not matched to a gene. The CDR3 is 14 amino acids. CDR3 sequence (DNA): TGTGCCATCAGTGCCAGCGGGGGTGAAGAGACCCAGTACTTC. It encodes CAISASGGEETQYF.

The J gene is TRBJ2-1, the V gene TRBV6-5, with D perhaps given as TRBD1 or TRBD2 (5 bases each). The germline V and J ends were trimmed by 6 bases and 12 bases, with 18 bases remaining between them. The CDR3 contains 13 residues. Looked up from germline, CDR1 is MNHEY and CDR2 is SVGAGI. The CDR3 loop reads CASRQPSGTVQFF. As DNA, the CDR3 is TGTGCCAGCAGGCAACCCTCCGGGACGGTGCAGTTCTTC.

Details on this clone: Within the sample, other DNA sequences also encode this same CDR3. The chain has TRBV9 and TRBJ2-5, with 9 bases fitting TRBD2. J gave up 5 bases and V 1 base, and 3 bases lay outside the gene matches. This CDR3 comprises 14 residues. Germline V CDR1 and CDR2: SGDLS, YYNGEE. Here the CDR3 reads CASSVSGGPETQYF. The CDR3 region has the DNA TGTGCCAGCAGCGTAAGCGGGGGGCCGGAGACCCAGTACTTC.

The V and J genes are TRBV19 and TRBJ2-3, with D possibly TRBD2 on 5 matching bases. The V end was cut by 1 base, the J end by 8 bases, with 13 bases between. CDR3 length equals 14 residues. Germline assignment: CDR1 LNHDA and CDR2 SQIVND (reference sequence). The CDR3 DNA is TGTGCCAGTAGTATAGTTCCCGGTCGGGGTACGCAGTATTTT. Translating it yields CASSIVPGRGTQYF.

The rearrangement joins TRBV7-2 to TRBJ2-5, with 10 bases fitting TRBD2. The CDR3 has 17 residues. V lost 4 bases, J lost 5 bases, and 13 bases stayed unmatched. CDR1 SGHTA and CDR2 FQGNSA come from the germline V gene. CDR3 bases: TGTGCCAGCAGCTCTCTAAAAGAGCGGGGGGGCCGGGAGACCCAGTACTTC. Protein sequence: CASSSLKERGGRETQYF.

V gene TRBV27 combines with J gene TRBJ2-7, with 15 bases fitting TRBD2. V was pared by 6 bases and J by 11 bases, with 8 bases of the junction left unmatched. The CDR3 runs 14 residues. CDR1 is MNHEY, CDR2 SMNVEV, per germline (reference sequence). CDR3: CASRAGTSGRREYF. DNA of the CDR3: TGTGCCAGCAGAGCGGGGACTAGCGGGAGGAGAGAGTACTTC.

This sequence joins TRBV3-1 (or the pseudogene TRBV3-2) and TRBJ1-1; no firm D call. The CDR3 covers 15 residues. Germline assignment: CDR1 LGHDT and CDR2 YNNKEL (reference sequence). V lost 1 base and J lost 1, with 10 bases in between. The CDR3 coding sequence is TGTGCCAGCAGCCAAGCAGGAGGCCCGAACACTGAAGCTTTCTTT. This gives the protein CASSQAGGPNTEAFF.

The chain links TRBV27 to TRBJ2-1, with D perhaps matching TRBD1 (5 bases). The CDR3 totals 17 residues. The ends were cut back, 5 bases at V and 0 bases at J, with 17 bases in the middle. Germline CDR1 reads MNHEY; CDR2 reads SMNVEV (reference sequence). CDR3 sequence (DNA): TGTGCCAGCAGTCCCCACCCCCAGGGAAGCTCCTACAATGAGCAGTTCTTC. This gives the protein CASSPHPQGSSYNEQFF.

The chain combines TRBV27 with TRBJ1-1; D uncertain. The CDR3 is made up of 11 amino acids. V was shortened by 2 bases and J by 10 bases, with 8 bases between the two germline ends. CDR1 MNHEY and CDR2 SMNVEV come from the germline V gene (reference sequence). The CDR3 here is CASSLNGRAFF. The DNA of the CDR3 is TGTGCCAGCAGTTTAAACGGGAGAGCTTTCTTT.

The CDR3 coding sequence is TGTGCCAGCAGCTTAGGTACACCTTACGCCTACGAGCAGTACTTC. Residues: CASSLGTPYAYEQYF. The V call is TRBV11-2, the J call TRBJ2-7; no reliable D call. Germline values: CDR1 SGHAT, CDR2 FQNNGV. The CDR3 length is 15 residues. V was pared by 1 base and J by 2 bases, with 12 bases between.

The chain employs TRBV30 and TRBJ1-5; D gene ambiguous. In germline, CDR1 is GTSNPN, CDR2 SVGIG (reference sequence). CDR3 length equals 14 residues. Trimming left V 0 bases short and J 4 bases short, with 10 bases between. The CDR3 bases are TGTGCCTGGAGTGTAGGATACGGGAATCAGCCCCAGCATTTT. As protein: CAWSVGYGNQPQHF.

V and J are TRBV3-1 (or the pseudogene TRBV3-2) and TRBJ2-7; possibly TRBD1 for D (5 bases). This CDR3 is built from 14 residues. Between the trimmed V and J ends, which lost 2 bases and 2 bases, there was a span of 10 bases. The germline CDR1 and CDR2 sequences are LGHDT and YNNKEL (reference sequence). CDR3 in amino acids: CASSQRGRTYEQYF. CDR3 bases: TGTGCCAGCAGCCAAAGGGGAAGGACCTACGAGCAGTACTTC.

The chain joins TRBV7-8 to TRBJ2-3; TRBD1 or TRBD2 may be the D gene (6 bases each). V was clipped by 5 bases and J by 4 bases, with 10 bases between them. The CDR3 has 13 residues. Germline V CDR1 and CDR2: SGHVS, FQNEAQ. The CDR3 here is CASSGGPPDTQYF. The CDR3 coding sequence is TGTGCCAGCAGCGGGGGGCCGCCAGATACGCAGTATTTT.

The rearrangement uses TRBV5-1 and TRBJ2-7; 15 nucleotides line up with TRBD2. V dropped 2 bases and J dropped 5; count of bases not matched to a gene: 8. Germline V lookup: CDR1 SGHRS, CDR2 YFSETQ. The CDR3 runs to 17 residues. The CDR3 region is CASSFPEGTSGRNEQYF. CDR3 sequence (DNA): TGCGCCAGCAGCTTCCCCGAAGGGACTAGCGGGAGGAACGAGCAGTACTTC.

V is TRBV7-3 and J is TRBJ2-6; a weak D match, TRBD2 (5 bases). This CDR3 region has 17 residues. The V and J ends lost 1 base and 4 bases respectively, with 14 bases between them. CDR1 and CDR2 (germline): SGHTA, FQGTGA. The CDR3 reads CASSLSATGSGANVLTF. CDR3 DNA sequence: TGTGCCAGCAGCTTAAGCGCGACGGGGTCGGGGGCCAACGTCCTGACTTTC.

This rearrangement joins TRBV28 to TRBJ1-5; D might be TRBD1 (5 bases). This CDR3 has 15 amino acids. V was shortened by 6 bases and J by 2 bases, with 14 bases between the two germline ends. Germline V gives CDR1 MDHEN, CDR2 SYDVKM. In nucleotides, the CDR3 is TGTGCCAGCAGCCAGCAAGGGGCTGGCAATCAGCCCCAGCATTTT. This codes for CASSQQGAGNQPQHF.

J is TRBJ1-4 and V is TRBV5-1, with a weak D call TRBD1 (5 bases). Per germline, CDR1 SGHRS and CDR2 YFSETQ. With 4 bases removed from V and 4 bases from J, the gap between germline ends came to 8 bases. The CDR3 spans 13 residues. The CDR3 DNA reads as TGCGCCAGCAGCGGGGGAAATAATGAAAAACTGTTTTTT. Translated: CASSGGNNEKLFF.

This clone appeared a single time. The gene calls are TRBV28 and TRBJ2-7; D is unclear. Germline V gives CDR1 MDHEN, CDR2 SYDVKM. The CDR3 extends over 11 amino acids. The V end was cut by 6 bases, the J end by 4 bases, with 7 bases between. CDR3: CASSRSYEQYF. In nucleotides, the CDR3 is TGTGCCAGCAGCCGCTCGTACGAGCAGTACTTC.

V usage is TRBV28 and J usage is TRBJ1-2, with 10 bases aligning to TRBD1. The CDR3 contains 17 residues. V lost 6 bases and J lost 5; bases outside the gene matches: 15. The germline gives CDR1 MDHEN, CDR2 SYDVKM. The CDR3 reads CASRTWDRGPRTYGYTF. Written as DNA, the CDR3 is TGTGCCAGCAGGACCTGGGACAGGGGCCCCCGAACTTATGGCTACACCTTC.

The chain couples TRBV5-1 to TRBJ2-2; D unresolved. The CDR3 is made up of 13 amino acids. The V end lost 0 bases, the J end lost 7 bases, and 7 bases lay between the germline ends. Germline CDR1 and CDR2: SGHRS and YFSETQ. CDR3 in DNA: TGCGCCAGCAGCTTGGAGACGGGCGGGGAGCTGTTTTTT. Residues: CASSLETGGELFF.

V usage is TRBV5-1 and J usage is TRBJ1-5; possible D gene TRBD1, 6 bases. The CDR3 runs 15 residues. Trimming took 4 bases from V and 4 from J, leaving 15 bases between them. Germline CDR1 reads SGHRS; CDR2 reads YFSETQ. CDR3 sequence reads: CASSQETGSNQPQHF. The CDR3 DNA is TGCGCCAGCAGCCAGGAAACAGGGTCAAATCAGCCCCAGCATTTT.

V gene TRBV5-4 combines with J gene TRBJ2-7, with 9 nucleotides matching TRBD1. The ends lost 4 bases at V and 5 bases at J; junction bases unmatched: 7. The CDR3 has 14 amino acids. CDR1 is SGHNT and CDR2 is YYREEE in the germline V gene (reference sequence). The chain's CDR3 is CASSRDRAANEQYF. The CDR3 nucleotides are TGTGCCAGCAGCCGGGACAGGGCCGCAAACGAGCAGTACTTC.

This clone appeared a single time. The rearrangement links TRBV28 to TRBJ2-1, with TRBD1 identical over 8 bases. J gave up 7 bases and V 5 bases, and 10 bases lay outside the gene matches. Germline CDR1 and CDR2: MDHEN and SYDVKM. The CDR3 sequence is 15 residues long. CDR3 DNA: TGTGCCAGCAGTCCAACCGGACAGGGTTTTAATGAGCAGTTCTTC. Protein product: CASSPTGQGFNEQFF. The entire variable domain, with the rest obtained from reference TRBV28 and TRBJ2-1, is as follows: DVKVTQSSRYLVKRTGEKVFLECVQDMDHENMFWYRQDPGLGLRLIYFSYDVKMKEKGDIPEGYSVSREKKERFSLILESASTNQTSMYLCASSPTGQGFNEQFFGPGTRLTVL.